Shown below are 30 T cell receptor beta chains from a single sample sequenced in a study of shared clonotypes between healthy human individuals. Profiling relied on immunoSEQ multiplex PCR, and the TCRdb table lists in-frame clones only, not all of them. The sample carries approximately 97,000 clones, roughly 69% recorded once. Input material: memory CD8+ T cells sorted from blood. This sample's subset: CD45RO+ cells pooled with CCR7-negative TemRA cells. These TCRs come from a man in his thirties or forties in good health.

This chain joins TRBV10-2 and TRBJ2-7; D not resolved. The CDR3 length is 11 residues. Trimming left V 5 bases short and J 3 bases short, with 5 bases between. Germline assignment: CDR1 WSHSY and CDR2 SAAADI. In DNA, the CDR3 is TGCGCCAGCAGTCTCAGCTACGAGCAGTACTTC. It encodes CASSLSYEQYF.

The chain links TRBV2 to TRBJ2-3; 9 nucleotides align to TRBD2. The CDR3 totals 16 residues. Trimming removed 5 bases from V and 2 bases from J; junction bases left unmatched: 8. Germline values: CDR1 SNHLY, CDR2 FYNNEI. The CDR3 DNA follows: TGTGCCAGCAGTCGCGGGGGGGGTAGGGTCACAGATACGCAGTATTTT. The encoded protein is CASSRGGGRVTDTQYF.

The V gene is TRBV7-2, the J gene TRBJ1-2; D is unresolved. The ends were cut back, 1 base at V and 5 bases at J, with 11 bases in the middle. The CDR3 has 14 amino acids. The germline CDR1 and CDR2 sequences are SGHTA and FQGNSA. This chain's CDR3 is CASSLELRMYGYTF. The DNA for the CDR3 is TGTGCCAGCAGCTTAGAGCTTCGGATGTATGGCTACACCTTC.

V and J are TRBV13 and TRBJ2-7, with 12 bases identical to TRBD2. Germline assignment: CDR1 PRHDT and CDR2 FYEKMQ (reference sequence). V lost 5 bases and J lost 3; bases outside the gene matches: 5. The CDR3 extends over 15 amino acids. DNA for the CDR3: TGTGCCAGCAGCCCCCGGACTAGCGGGATCTACGAGCAGTACTTC. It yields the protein CASSPRTSGIYEQYF.

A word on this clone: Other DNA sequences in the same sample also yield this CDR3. The CDR3, as DNA: TGTGCCAGCCGGGACACGACCTACGAGCAGTACTTC. Protein: CASRDTTYEQYF. The rearrangement joins TRBV6-6 to TRBJ2-7; possible D gene TRBD1, 6 bases. Germline CDR1 is MNHNY and CDR2 is SVGAGI (reference sequence). Trimming pared 8 bases from V and 2 bases from J, leaving 10 bases between. The length of the CDR3 is 12 residues.

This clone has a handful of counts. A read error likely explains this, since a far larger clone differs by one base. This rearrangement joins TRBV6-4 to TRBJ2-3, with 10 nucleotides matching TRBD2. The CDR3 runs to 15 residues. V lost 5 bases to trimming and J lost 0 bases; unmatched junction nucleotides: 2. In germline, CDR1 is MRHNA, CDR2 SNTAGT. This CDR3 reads CASSKTSGSTDTQYF. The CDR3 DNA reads TGTGCCAGCAGTAAGACTAGCGGGAGCACAGATACGCAGTATTTT.

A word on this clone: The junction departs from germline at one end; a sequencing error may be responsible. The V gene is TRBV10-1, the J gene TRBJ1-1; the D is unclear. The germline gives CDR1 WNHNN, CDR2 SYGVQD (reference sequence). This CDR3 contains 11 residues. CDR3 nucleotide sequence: TGCGCCAGCAGTTCGGACGGCCCCGTTTCATTT. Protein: CASSSDGPVSF.

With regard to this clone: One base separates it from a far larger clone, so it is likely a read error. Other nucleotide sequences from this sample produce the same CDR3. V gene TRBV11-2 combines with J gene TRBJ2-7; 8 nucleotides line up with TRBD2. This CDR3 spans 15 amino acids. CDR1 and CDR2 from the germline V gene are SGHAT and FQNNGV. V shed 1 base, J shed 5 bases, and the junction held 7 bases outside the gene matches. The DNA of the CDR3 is TGTGCCAGCAGCTTAGTGGATAGCGGGAAGGACGAGCAGTACTTC. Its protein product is CASSLVDSGKDEQYF.

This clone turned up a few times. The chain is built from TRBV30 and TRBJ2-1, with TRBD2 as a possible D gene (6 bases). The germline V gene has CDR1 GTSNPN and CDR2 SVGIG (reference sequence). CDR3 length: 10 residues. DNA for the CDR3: TGTGTTGGGGAGGTTTATGAGCAGTTCTTC. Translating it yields CVGEVYEQFF.

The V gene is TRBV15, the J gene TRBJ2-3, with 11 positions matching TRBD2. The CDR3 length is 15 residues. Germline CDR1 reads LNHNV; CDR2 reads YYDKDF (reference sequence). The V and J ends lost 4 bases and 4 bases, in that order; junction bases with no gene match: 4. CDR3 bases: TGTGCCACCAGCACAACGACTAGCGGGGCAGATACGCAGTATTTT. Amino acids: CATSTTTSGADTQYF.

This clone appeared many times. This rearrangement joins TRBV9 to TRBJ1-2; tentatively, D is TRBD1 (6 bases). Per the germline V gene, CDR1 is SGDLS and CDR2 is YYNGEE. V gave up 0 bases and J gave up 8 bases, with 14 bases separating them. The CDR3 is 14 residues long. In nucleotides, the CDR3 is TGTGCCAGCAGCGTAGATGGGGGGCGCAAGGGCTACACCTTC. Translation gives CASSVDGGRKGYTF.

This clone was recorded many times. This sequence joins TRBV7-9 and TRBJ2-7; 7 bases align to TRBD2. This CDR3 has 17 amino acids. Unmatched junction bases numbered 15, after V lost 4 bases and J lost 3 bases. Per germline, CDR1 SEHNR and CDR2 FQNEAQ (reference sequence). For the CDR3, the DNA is TGTGCCAGCAGCTCCTTGGGGGTCGGGACTACCCTCTACGAGCAGTACTTC. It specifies CASSSLGVGTTLYEQYF.

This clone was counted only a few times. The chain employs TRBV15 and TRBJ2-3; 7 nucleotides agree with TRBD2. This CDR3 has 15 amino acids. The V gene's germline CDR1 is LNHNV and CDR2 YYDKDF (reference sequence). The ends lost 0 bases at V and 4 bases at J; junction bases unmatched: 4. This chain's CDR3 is CATSRDPGGSDTQYF. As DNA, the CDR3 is TGTGCCACCAGCAGAGACCCCGGGGGGTCAGATACGCAGTATTTT.

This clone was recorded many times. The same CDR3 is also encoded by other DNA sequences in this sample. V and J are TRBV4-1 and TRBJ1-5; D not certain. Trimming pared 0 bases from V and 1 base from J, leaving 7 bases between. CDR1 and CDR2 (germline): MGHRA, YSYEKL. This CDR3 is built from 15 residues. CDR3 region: CASSQDMGSNQPQHF. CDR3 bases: TGCGCCAGCAGCCAAGATATGGGGAGCAATCAGCCCCAGCATTTT.

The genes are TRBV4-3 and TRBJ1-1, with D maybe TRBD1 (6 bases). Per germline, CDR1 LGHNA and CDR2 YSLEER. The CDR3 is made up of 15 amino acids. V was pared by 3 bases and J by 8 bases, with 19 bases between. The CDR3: CASSQALTGRAEAFF. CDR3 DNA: TGCGCCAGCAGCCAGGCTTTGACAGGACGTGCGGAAGCTTTCTTT.

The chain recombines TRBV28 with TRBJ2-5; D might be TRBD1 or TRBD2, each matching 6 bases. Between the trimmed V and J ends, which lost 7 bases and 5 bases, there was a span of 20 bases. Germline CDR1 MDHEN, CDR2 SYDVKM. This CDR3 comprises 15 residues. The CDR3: CASTSSKGGRETQYF. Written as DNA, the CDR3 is TGTGCCAGCACCTCCTCCAAGGGGGGACGGGAGACCCAGTACTTC. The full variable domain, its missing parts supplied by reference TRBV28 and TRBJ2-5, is DVKVTQSSRYLVKRTGEKVFLECVQDMDHENMFWYRQDPGLGLRLIYFSYDVKMKEKGDIPEGYSVSREKKERFSLILESASTNQTSMYLCASTSSKGGRETQYFGPGTRLLVL.

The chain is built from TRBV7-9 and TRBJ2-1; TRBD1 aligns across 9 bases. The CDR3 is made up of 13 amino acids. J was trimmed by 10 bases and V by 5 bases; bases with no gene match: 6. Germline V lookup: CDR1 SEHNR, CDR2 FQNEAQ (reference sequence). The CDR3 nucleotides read TGTGCCAGCAGCCTTACAGGGGGCTGGGAGCAGTTCTTC. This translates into CASSLTGGWEQFF.

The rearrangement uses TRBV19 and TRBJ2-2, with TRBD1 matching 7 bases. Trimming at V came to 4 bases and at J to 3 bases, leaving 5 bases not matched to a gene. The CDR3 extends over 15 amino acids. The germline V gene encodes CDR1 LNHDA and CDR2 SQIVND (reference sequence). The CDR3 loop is CASSTSQGYTGELFF. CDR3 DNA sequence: TGTGCCAGTAGTACATCACAGGGGTACACCGGGGAGCTGTTTTTT.

The CDR3: CAWSALGPDEQFF. CDR3 sequence (DNA): TGTGCCTGGAGTGCACTAGGGCCAGATGAGCAGTTCTTC. This chain links TRBV30 with TRBJ2-1; maybe TRBD2 (5 bases). The CDR3 sequence is 13 residues long. Germline-derived CDR1 and CDR2 are GTSNPN and SVGIG (reference sequence). Trimming removed 1 base from V and 8 bases from J, with 12 bases in between.

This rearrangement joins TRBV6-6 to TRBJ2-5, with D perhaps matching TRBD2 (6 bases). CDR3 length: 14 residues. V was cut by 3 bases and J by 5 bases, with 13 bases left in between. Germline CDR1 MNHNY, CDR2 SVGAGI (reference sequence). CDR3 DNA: TGTGCCAGCAGTTATGTGGGGGGAAAGGAGACCCAGTACTTC. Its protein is CASSYVGGKETQYF.

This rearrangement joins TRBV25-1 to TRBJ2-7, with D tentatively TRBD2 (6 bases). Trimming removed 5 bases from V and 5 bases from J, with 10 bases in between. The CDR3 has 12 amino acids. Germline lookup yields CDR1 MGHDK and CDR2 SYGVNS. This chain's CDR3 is CASSTREDEQYF. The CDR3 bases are TGTGCCAGCAGTACCAGGGAGGACGAGCAGTACTTC.

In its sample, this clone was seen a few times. The CDR3 sequence is CASSEGAYNEQFF. Here the CDR3 DNA reads TGTGCCAGCAGTGAGGGGGCCTACAATGAGCAGTTCTTC. This chain uses TRBV6-1 with TRBJ2-1; possibly TRBD1 or TRBD2 for D (5 bases each). Trimming left V 3 bases short and J 2 bases short, with 5 bases between. The CDR3 consists of 13 residues. CDR1 is MNHNS and CDR2 is SASEGT in the germline V gene.

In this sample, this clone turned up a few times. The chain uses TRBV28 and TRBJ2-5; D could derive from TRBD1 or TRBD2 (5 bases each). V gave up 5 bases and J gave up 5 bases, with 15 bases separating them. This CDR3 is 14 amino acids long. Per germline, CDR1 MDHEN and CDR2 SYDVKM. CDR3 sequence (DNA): TGTGCCAGCAGTCGGGGCTACAGTTACGAGACCCAGTACTTC. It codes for CASSRGYSYETQYF.

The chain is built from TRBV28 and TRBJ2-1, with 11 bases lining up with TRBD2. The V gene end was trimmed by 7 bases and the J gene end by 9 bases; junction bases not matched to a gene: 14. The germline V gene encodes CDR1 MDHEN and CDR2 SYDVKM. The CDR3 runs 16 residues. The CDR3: CASNPVDSGRGIEQFF. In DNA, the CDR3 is TGTGCCAGCAACCCCGTGGATAGCGGGAGGGGGATTGAGCAGTTCTTC. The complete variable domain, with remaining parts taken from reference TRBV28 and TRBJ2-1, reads DVKVTQSSRYLVKRTGEKVFLECVQDMDHENMFWYRQDPGLGLRLIYFSYDVKMKEKGDIPEGYSVSREKKERFSLILESASTNQTSMYLCASNPVDSGRGIEQFFGPGTRLTVL.

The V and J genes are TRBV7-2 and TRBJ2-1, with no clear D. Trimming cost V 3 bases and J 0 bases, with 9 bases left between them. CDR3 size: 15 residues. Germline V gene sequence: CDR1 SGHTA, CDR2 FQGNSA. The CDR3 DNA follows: TGTGCCAGCAGCTTGGGGTCGAGCTCCTACAATGAGCAGTTCTTC. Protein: CASSLGSSSYNEQFF.

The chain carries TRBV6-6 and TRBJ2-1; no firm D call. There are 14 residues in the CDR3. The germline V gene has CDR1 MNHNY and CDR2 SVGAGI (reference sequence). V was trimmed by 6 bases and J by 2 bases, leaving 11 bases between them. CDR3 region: CASSPDTAYNEQFF. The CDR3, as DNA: TGTGCCAGCAGCCCCGACACCGCCTACAATGAGCAGTTCTTC.

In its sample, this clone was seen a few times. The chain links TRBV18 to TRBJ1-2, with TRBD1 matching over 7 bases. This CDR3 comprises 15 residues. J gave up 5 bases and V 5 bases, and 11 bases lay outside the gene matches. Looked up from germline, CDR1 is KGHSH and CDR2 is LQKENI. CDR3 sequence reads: CASSSTGAMWYGYTF. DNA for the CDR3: TGTGCCAGCTCATCTACAGGGGCAATGTGGTATGGCTACACCTTC.

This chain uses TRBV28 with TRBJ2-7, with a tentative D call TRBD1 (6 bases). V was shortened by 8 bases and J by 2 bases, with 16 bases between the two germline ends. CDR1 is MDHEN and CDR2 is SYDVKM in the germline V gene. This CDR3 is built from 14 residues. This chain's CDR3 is CASYTGTTTYEQYF. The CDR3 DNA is TGTGCCAGCTATACCGGGACAACAACCTACGAGCAGTACTTC.

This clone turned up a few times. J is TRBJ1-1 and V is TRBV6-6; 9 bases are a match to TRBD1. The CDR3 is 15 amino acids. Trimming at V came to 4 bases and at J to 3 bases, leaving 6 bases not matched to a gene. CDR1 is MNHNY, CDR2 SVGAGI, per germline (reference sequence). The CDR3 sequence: CASSWDREIDTEAFF. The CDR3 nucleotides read TGTGCCAGCAGTTGGGACAGGGAAATCGACACTGAAGCTTTCTTT.

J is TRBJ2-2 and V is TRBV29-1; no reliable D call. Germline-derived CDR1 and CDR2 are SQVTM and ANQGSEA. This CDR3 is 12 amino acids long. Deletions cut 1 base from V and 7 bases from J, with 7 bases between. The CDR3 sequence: CSVEGYRGELFF. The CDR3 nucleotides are TGCAGCGTTGAAGGGTATCGCGGGGAGCTGTTTTTT.